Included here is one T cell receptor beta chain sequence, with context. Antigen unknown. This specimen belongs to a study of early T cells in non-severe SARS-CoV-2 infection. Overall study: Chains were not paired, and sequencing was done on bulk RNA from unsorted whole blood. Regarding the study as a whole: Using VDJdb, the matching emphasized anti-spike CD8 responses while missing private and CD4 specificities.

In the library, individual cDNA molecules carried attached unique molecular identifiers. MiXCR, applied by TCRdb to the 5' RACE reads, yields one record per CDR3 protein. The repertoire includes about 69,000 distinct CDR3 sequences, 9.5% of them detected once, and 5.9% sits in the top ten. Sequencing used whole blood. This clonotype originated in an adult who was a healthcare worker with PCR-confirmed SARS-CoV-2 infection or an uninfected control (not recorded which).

The CDR3 here is CAARGGSTEAFF. The CDR3 nucleotides read TGTGCCGCAAGGGGGGGGAGCACTGAAGCTTTCTTT. The J gene is TRBJ1-1, the V gene TRBV6-6; maybe TRBD1 (6 bases). V shed 11 bases and J shed 4 bases, with 14 bases lying between them. There are 12 residues in the CDR3. CDR1 MNHNY and CDR2 SVGAGI come from the germline V gene (reference sequence).